A single sample is the source of the 32 T cell receptor beta chains below, sequenced in a study of T cell changes during pregnancy in multiple sclerosis. The protocol was immunoSEQ multiplex PCR, while the TCRdb copy is restricted to in-frame clones and leaves out a portion. Among approximately 93,000 clones listed, under 95% were seen once. The starting material was peripheral blood, obtained before pregnancy. The receptors were gathered from a female donor with multiple sclerosis, enrolled in a pregnancy study.

This chain uses TRBV14 with TRBJ2-3; the match to TRBD1 covers 11 bases. The germline gives CDR1 SGHDN, CDR2 FVKESK. CDR3 length equals 16 residues. The V gene end was trimmed by 4 bases and the J gene end by 3 bases; junction bases not matched to a gene: 6. In DNA, the CDR3 is TGTGCCAGCAGCCTTGGACAGGGGGCTATAACAGATACGCAGTATTTT. It encodes CASSLGQGAITDTQYF.

This clone is a singleton in its sample. The genes are TRBV19 and TRBJ2-7; the D gene is possibly TRBD1 (5 bases). The CDR3 runs to 12 residues. The V end was cut by 1 base, the J end by 7 bases, with 8 bases between. The germline V gene encodes CDR1 LNHDA and CDR2 SQIVND (reference sequence). CDR3 region: CASSIGRTEQYF. The CDR3 DNA follows: TGTGCCAGTAGTATAGGCCGGACAGAGCAGTACTTC.

This chain connects TRBV4-3 to TRBJ2-1; D is possibly TRBD2 (5 bases). The V end was cut by 0 bases, the J end by 9 bases, with 9 bases between. The CDR3 runs to 13 residues. Germline CDR1 and CDR2: LGHNA and YSLEER. CDR3 sequence (DNA): TGCGCCAGCAGCCAAGAGAAACGGGGTGAGCAGTTCTTC. Translation: CASSQEKRGEQFF.

The chain couples TRBV19 to TRBJ2-1, with TRBD1 matching over 10 bases. CDR1 and CDR2 (germline): LNHDA, SQIVND (reference sequence). The CDR3 spans 15 residues. Trimming removed 2 bases from V and 7 bases from J; junction bases left unmatched: 5. The CDR3 bases are TGTGCCAGTAGTATATGGGACAGGGGAATTAATGAGCAGTTCTTC. Translation: CASSIWDRGINEQFF.

The chain uses TRBV7-3 and TRBJ2-3; D not certain. V gave up 3 bases and J gave up 3 bases, with 7 bases separating them. The CDR3 consists of 13 residues. CDR1 is SGHTA, CDR2 FQGTGA, per germline. CDR3 nucleotides: TGTGCCAGCAGCTTCGTGAGGACAGATACGCAGTATTTT. As protein: CASSFVRTDTQYF.

The chain carries TRBV18 and TRBJ2-5; maybe TRBD1 (6 bases). Trimming removed 3 bases from V and 0 bases from J, with 11 bases in between. Germline CDR1 reads KGHSH; CDR2 reads LQKENI. This CDR3 has 15 residues. Here the CDR3 DNA reads TGTGCCAGCTCACCGGACAGTTGGTACCAAGAGACCCAGTACTTC. Protein product: CASSPDSWYQETQYF.

The rearrangement joins TRBV2 to TRBJ2-7, with a tentative D call TRBD2 (5 bases). This CDR3 has 12 residues. V lost 11 bases, J lost 4 bases, and 15 bases lay in between. Germline values: CDR1 SNHLY, CDR2 FYNNEI. The CDR3 sequence: CASLTRGYEQYF. The CDR3 DNA sequence: TGTGCCTCCTTAACCCGGGGTTACGAGCAGTACTTC.

This rearrangement joins TRBV9 to TRBJ1-1, with 8 bases matching TRBD1. V shed 2 bases and J 5 bases; nucleotides not matched to a gene: 5. This CDR3 spans 14 amino acids. Germline V gene data show CDR1 as SGDLS and CDR2 as YYNGEE. The CDR3 coding sequence is TGTGCCAGCAGCGTGACAGGGGTGTTGACTGAAGCTTTCTTT. Translated: CASSVTGVLTEAFF. Full variable domain (remainder filled in from reference TRBV9 and TRBJ1-1): DSGVTQTPKHLITATGQRVTLRCSPRSGDLSVYWYQQSLDQGLQFLIQYYNGEERAKGNILERFSAQQFPDLHSELNLSSLELGDSALYFCASSVTGVLTEAFFGQGTRLTVV.

The V and J genes are TRBV30 and TRBJ2-7, with D possibly TRBD2 on 6 matching bases. The germline CDR1 and CDR2 sequences are GTSNPN and SVGIG (reference sequence). Trimming cost V 0 bases and J 1 base, with 13 bases left between them. CDR3 length equals 15 residues. For the CDR3, the DNA is TGTGCCTGGAGTGTAAACCGGGAGCGTTCCTACGAGCAGTACTTC. Translation gives CAWSVNRERSYEQYF.

This chain joins TRBV5-1 and TRBJ1-2; the match to TRBD1 covers 9 bases. CDR1 and CDR2 (germline): SGHRS, YFSETQ. V lost 4 bases and J lost 6; bases outside the gene matches: 10. This CDR3 contains 15 residues. CDR3 nucleotides: TGCGCCAGCAGCCCAGTCCGGACAGGGGATCATGGCTACACCTTC. Amino acids: CASSPVRTGDHGYTF.

The rearrangement links TRBV9 to TRBJ1-1, with 8 nucleotides matching TRBD1. V lost 3 bases to trimming and J lost 0 bases; unmatched junction nucleotides: 13. Germline values: CDR1 SGDLS, CDR2 YYNGEE. The CDR3 totals 18 residues. This CDR3 is CASSGARGQGLMNTEAFF. In nucleotides, the CDR3 is TGTGCCAGCAGCGGAGCAAGAGGACAGGGCCTTATGAACACTGAAGCTTTCTTT.

The chain carries TRBV10-3 and TRBJ1-6, with D possibly being TRBD1 (6 bases). Germline V gene lookup returns CDR1 ENHRY and CDR2 SYGVKD. Trimming stripped 6 bases from V and 8 bases from J, with 8 bases between. CDR3 length: 12 amino acids. This chain's CDR3 is CAISSGDSPLHF. CDR3 coding DNA: TGTGCCATCAGCTCAGGGGATTCACCCCTCCACTTT.

The V gene is TRBV5-1, the J gene TRBJ2-7; 10 bases are a match to TRBD1. With 4 bases clipped from V and 5 bases from J, the junction kept 9 bases outside the gene matches. In germline, CDR1 is SGHRS, CDR2 YFSETQ. This CDR3 spans 15 amino acids. The CDR3 nucleotides read TGCGCCAGCAGCCCCAGGGACAGGGGACGCCACGAGCAGTACTTC. This sequence encodes CASSPRDRGRHEQYF.

The CDR3: CASSPSRGMIQPQHF. In nucleotides, the CDR3 is TGTGCCAGCAGCCCCTCCAGGGGAATGATTCAGCCCCAGCATTTT. This chain connects TRBV7-2 to TRBJ1-5; TRBD1 might be the D (6 bases). V shed 5 bases and J shed 6 bases, with 17 bases lying between them. Germline V lookup: CDR1 SGHTA, CDR2 FQGNSA. This CDR3 contains 15 residues.

The chain employs TRBV19 and TRBJ2-2, with 10 bases that match TRBD2. The CDR3 is 15 residues long. Trimming took 3 bases from V and 7 from J; bases not matched to a gene: 5. The germline gives CDR1 LNHDA, CDR2 SQIVND (reference sequence). CDR3: CASSMSGRAVGELFF. For the CDR3, the DNA is TGTGCCAGTAGTATGAGCGGGAGGGCCGTCGGGGAGCTGTTTTTT.

The DNA for the CDR3 is TGTGCCAGCACTTCTAGCGGGAGGGCCTCGTACAATGAGCAGTTCTTC. Encoded protein: CASTSSGRASYNEQFF. The chain has TRBV28 and TRBJ2-1; 12 nucleotides match TRBD2. The germline V gene has CDR1 MDHEN and CDR2 SYDVKM. The CDR3 has 16 amino acids. J lost 4 bases, V lost 7 bases, and 8 bases had no gene match.

The chain joins TRBV5-1 to TRBJ2-3, with no clear D. CDR3 length: 14 residues. V lost 0 bases and J lost 3, with 8 bases in between. Germline assignment: CDR1 SGHRS and CDR2 YFSETQ. Written as DNA, the CDR3 is TGCGCCAGCAGCTTGGACAGCCAGACAGATACGCAGTATTTT. Protein sequence: CASSLDSQTDTQYF.

The count of this clone is one. This chain links TRBV6-5 with TRBJ2-1, with a weak D call TRBD1 (6 bases). CDR3 length equals 12 residues. The V end was cut by 10 bases, the J end by 7 bases, with 14 bases between. Looked up from germline, CDR1 is MNHEY and CDR2 is SVGAGI. The CDR3 DNA reads as TGTGCCACCTCGAGGGGGTCTAATGAGCAGTTCTTC. It codes for CATSRGSNEQFF.

The rearrangement uses TRBV6-5 and TRBJ1-1, with 9 positions matching TRBD1. CDR1 is MNHEY and CDR2 is SVGAGI in the germline V gene. V shed 5 bases, J shed 5 bases, and the junction held 6 bases outside the gene matches. The CDR3 runs 14 residues. The CDR3 protein is CASSPGQGKTEAFF. The CDR3 nucleotides are TGTGCCAGCAGTCCCGGACAGGGGAAAACTGAAGCTTTCTTT.

V usage is TRBV2 and J usage is TRBJ2-3; TRBD1 aligns across 12 bases. Germline values: CDR1 SNHLY, CDR2 FYNNEI. This CDR3 spans 15 amino acids. V lost 6 bases, J lost 4 bases, and 5 bases stayed unmatched. This CDR3 reads CASRWDRGPSDTQYF. CDR3 nucleotide sequence: TGTGCCAGCAGGTGGGACAGGGGGCCATCAGATACGCAGTATTTT. Using reference TRBV2 and TRBJ2-3 for the parts outside the CDR3, the full variable domain is EPEVTQTPSHQVTQMGQEVILRCVPISNHLYFYWYRQILGQKVEFLVSFYNNEISEKSEIFDDQFSVERPDGSNFTLKIRSTKLEDSAMYFCASRWDRGPSDTQYFGPGTRLTVL.

The chain joins TRBV6-6 to TRBJ2-3; D gene ambiguous. The CDR3 is 13 amino acids. The germline CDR1 and CDR2 sequences are MNHNY and SVGAGI (reference sequence). The V and J ends lost 6 bases and 9 bases respectively, with 16 bases between them. CDR3 nucleotide sequence: TGTGCCAGCAGCTCGAGTCCATACCTGACGCAGTATTTT. It is translated as CASSSSPYLTQYF.

The chain combines TRBV11-3 with TRBJ2-1; the D is unclear. Germline CDR1 reads SGHNT; CDR2 reads YENEEA. Trimming shortened V by 1 base and J by 9 bases, and 10 bases separated the two germline ends. The CDR3 totals 13 residues. CDR3 nucleotides: TGTGCCAGCAGCTTAGGCAGGCCAAGTGAGCAGTTCTTC. Translating it yields CASSLGRPSEQFF.

The CDR3 loop reads CASGLGQLANIQYF. CDR3 nucleotide sequence: TGTGCCAGTGGACTCGGACAGTTGGCGAACATTCAGTACTTC. The chain combines TRBV19 with TRBJ2-4; TRBD1 might be the D (6 bases). The CDR3 has 14 residues. The germline gives CDR1 LNHDA, CDR2 SQIVND (reference sequence). V lost 8 bases to trimming and J lost 7 bases, with 18 bases between them.

This chain connects TRBV7-2 to TRBJ1-1, with TRBD1 as a possible D gene (5 bases). Germline V gives CDR1 SGHTA, CDR2 FQGNSA. V dropped 6 bases and J dropped 4 bases, with 12 bases sitting between them. The CDR3 spans 13 residues. The CDR3 DNA reads as TGTGCCAGCAGTCAATGGGGGGGCACTGAAGCTTTCTTT. Residues: CASSQWGGTEAFF.

The V and J genes are TRBV28 and TRBJ2-1, with 9 bases matching TRBD1. The germline V gene encodes CDR1 MDHEN and CDR2 SYDVKM. The V segment lost 1 base and the J segment 8 bases; nucleotides outside the gene matches: 12. The CDR3 is 17 residues long. CDR3 sequence: CASSLSTGGTSRYEQFF. CDR3 sequence (DNA): TGTGCCAGCAGTTTATCGACAGGGGGGACTTCGCGTTATGAGCAGTTCTTC.

This clone was seen more than once but under ten times. V usage is TRBV29-1 and J usage is TRBJ1-1, with TRBD1 as a possible D gene (5 bases). V shed 2 bases and J shed 1 base, with 11 bases lying between them. The CDR3 is 14 residues long. Germline loops: CDR1 SQVTM, CDR2 ANQGSEA. CDR3 sequence reads: CSVEQGSGNTEAFF. CDR3 nucleotides: TGCAGCGTTGAACAGGGATCAGGGAACACTGAAGCTTTCTTT.

This chain links TRBV4-1 with TRBJ1-1; maybe TRBD1 (6 bases). Trimming took off 1 base at V and 0 bases at J, with 27 bases between the two ends. The CDR3 extends over 21 amino acids. The V gene's germline CDR1 is MGHRA and CDR2 YSYEKL. The CDR3, as DNA: TGCGCCAGCAGCCAAGTAGCCCCCGGGACAACAGAGAGCGCGATGAACACTGAAGCTTTCTTT. Amino acid sequence: CASSQVAPGTTESAMNTEAFF.

This sequence joins TRBV2 and TRBJ2-2; 7 bases align to TRBD1. V was clipped by 8 bases and J by 4 bases; unmatched bases: 10. CDR1 and CDR2 (germline): SNHLY, FYNNEI. The CDR3 sequence is 15 residues long. CDR3 DNA sequence: TGTGCCAGCCGGCGAGGGGGCGCAGGCACCGGGGAGCTGTTTTTT. Its translation is CASRRGGAGTGELFF. The variable domain in full, completed from reference TRBV2 and TRBJ2-2, reads EPEVTQTPSHQVTQMGQEVILRCVPISNHLYFYWYRQILGQKVEFLVSFYNNEISEKSEIFDDQFSVERPDGSNFTLKIRSTKLEDSAMYFCASRRGGAGTGELFFGEGSRLTVL.

The gene calls are TRBV27 and TRBJ2-7; D unresolved. Between the trimmed V and J ends, which lost 3 bases and 4 bases, there was a span of 4 bases. CDR1 is MNHEY and CDR2 is SMNVEV in the germline V gene (reference sequence). The CDR3 is 11 amino acids. The CDR3 spells CASSFGYEQYF. The CDR3 DNA reads TGTGCCAGCAGTTTCGGGTACGAGCAGTACTTC.

The J gene is TRBJ2-1, the V gene TRBV15, with TRBD1 as a possible D gene (6 bases). The CDR3 loop spans 15 amino acids. Germline CDR1 reads LNHNV; CDR2 reads YYDKDF (reference sequence). The ends were cut back, 3 bases at V and 10 bases at J, with 19 bases in the middle. The CDR3 here is CATSRGQGAQGEQFF. The CDR3 DNA follows: TGTGCCACCAGCAGGGGGCAAGGGGCCCAGGGGGAGCAGTTCTTC.

The chain recombines TRBV14 with TRBJ2-1; 9 bases are a match to TRBD1. Germline V CDR1 and CDR2: SGHDN, FVKESK. This CDR3 has 15 residues. J lost 3 bases, V lost 1 base, and 1 base had no gene match. CDR3 coding DNA: TGTGCCAGCAGCCAAGGGGACAGGGTCTACAATGAGCAGTTCTTC. Residues: CASSQGDRVYNEQFF.

The chain links TRBV11-2 to TRBJ1-1; 7 bases align to TRBD1. Germline V CDR1 and CDR2: SGHAT, FQNNGV. Trimming took 4 bases from V and 12 from J; bases not matched to a gene: 8. The CDR3 has 12 residues. The DNA of the CDR3 is TGTGCCAGCAGCTCTCCGACAGGGATGCCTTTCTTT. Encoded protein: CASSSPTGMPFF.